A selection of T cell receptor beta chains follows, all from one sample in a study of CD8+CD57+ T cells in acquired aplastic anemia. TCRdb recomputed calls from the reads with MiXCR, one row per CDR3 protein. The data hold about 160,000 distinct CDR3 sequences, with about 48% observed a single time. The sequencing sample was made of sorted CD4+, CD8+, or CD8+CD57+ T cells (not recorded which) from PBMCs. These receptors originate from a human donor with aplastic anemia. CDR3s include the opening cysteine and the closing phenylalanine or tryptophan. The D gene is left open where the match is weak. Clone size is given for some rows only: seen once, a few or many times, or a class if the clone is expanded.

>TRBV24-1|TRBJ1-4|-|-
CATSDSTGKRTKLFF
TGTGCCACCAGTGATTCTACAGGGAAGCGTACAAAACTGTTTTTT
>TRBV20-1|TRBJ1-6|-|-
CGAILGGGSPLHF
TGCGGTGCCATTCTCGGGGGAGGTTCACCCCTCCACTTT
>TRBV11-3|TRBJ2-3|-|many
CASSWVQLDTQYF
TGTGCCAGCAGCTGGGTACAGTTAGATACGCAGTATTTT
>TRBV20-1|TRBJ1-2|-|-
CSARNRDYGYTF
TGCAGTGCTAGAAACCGGGACTATGGCTACACCTTC
>TRBV15|TRBJ2-3|-|-
CATSRDRASTDTQYF
TGTGCCACCAGCAGAGATCGGGCCAGCACAGATACGCAGTATTTT
>TRBV19|TRBJ1-1|-|-
CASSGPKITEAFF
TGTGCCAGTAGTGGCCCGAAGATAACTGAAGCTTTCTTT
>TRBV6-4|TRBJ2-3|TRBD1|-
CASSEHRGNTQYF
TGTGCCAGCAGTGAGCACAGGGGTAATACGCAGTATTTT
>TRBV25-1|TRBJ2-3|TRBD2|-
CASSEARGRDTQYF
TGTGCCAGCAGTGAAGCGCGCGGGAGAGATACGCAGTATTTT
>TRBV20-1|TRBJ2-6|-|many
CSARAGGPYYSGANVLTF
TGCAGTGCTAGAGCTGGGGGACCGTATTACTCTGGGGCCAACGTCCTGACTTTC
>TRBV28|TRBJ2-1|-|-
CASSSPPRNEQFF
TGTGCCAGCAGTTCCCCGCCTCGTAATGAGCAGTTCTTC
>TRBV7-2|TRBJ2-7|TRBD1|-
CASSLNAGGVYEQYF
TGTGCCAGCAGCTTGAATGCAGGGGGCGTCTACGAGCAGTACTTC
>TRBV11-1|TRBJ2-7|-|-
CASSLGDSYNSYEQYF
TGTGCCAGCAGCTTGGGAGACAGCTATAATTCCTACGAGCAGTACTTC
>TRBV10-3|TRBJ1-1|-|many
CAIRGLDPMNTEAFF
TGTGCCATCAGGGGCTTGGACCCCATGAACACTGAAGCTTTCTTT
>TRBV24-1|TRBJ2-2|-|-
CATSDLLPTGELFF
TGTGCCACCAGTGATTTGTTACCCACCGGGGAGCTGTTTTTT
>TRBV7-3|TRBJ2-6|-|many
CASSLTGANVLTF
TGTGCCAGCAGCTTAACTGGGGCCAACGTCCTGACTTTC
>TRBV11-2|TRBJ2-1|-|many
CASSLGWGGDNEQFF
TGTGCCAGCAGCTTAGGGTGGGGTGGGGACAATGAGCAGTTCTTC
>TRBV2|TRBJ2-3|TRBD1|few
CAGDRGSPDTQYF
TGTGCCGGTGACAGGGGATCACCAGATACGCAGTATTTT
>TRBV6-5|TRBJ2-7|TRBD1|many
CASSLGQGDSYEQYF
TGTGCCAGCAGTTTAGGACAGGGCGACTCCTACGAGCAGTACTTC
>TRBV29-1|TRBJ2-5|-|-
CSVWGFEETQYF
TGCAGCGTTTGGGGGTTCGAAGAGACCCAGTACTTC
>TRBV28|TRBJ2-7|-|few
CASSLDIQGYNYEQYF
TGTGCCAGCAGTTTGGATATCCAGGGATACAACTACGAGCAGTACTTC
>TRBV5-1|TRBJ2-7|-|-
CASSLPLGGEQYF
TGCGCCAGCAGCTTGCCCCTAGGAGGCGAGCAGTACTTC
>TRBV7-9|TRBJ1-1|-|-
CASSLTEAFF
TGTGCCAGCAGCCTAACTGAAGCTTTCTTT
>TRBV20-1|TRBJ2-7|-|many
CSAPRSSYEQYF
TGCAGTGCCCCAAGGAGCTCCTACGAGCAGTACTTC
>TRBV5-6|TRBJ1-5|-|many
CASSSTGFSLNQPQHF
TGTGCCAGCAGCTCAACAGGTTTCTCTCTCAATCAGCCCCAGCATTTT
>TRBV6-5|TRBJ2-1|-|-
CASREDRSLHDEQFF
TGTGCCAGCAGGGAAGACAGGTCCCTTCACGATGAGCAGTTCTTC
>TRBV9|TRBJ2-7|-|many
CASSVDDAYEQYF
TGTGCCAGCAGCGTAGATGATGCGTACGAGCAGTACTTC
>TRBV20-1|TRBJ1-4|-|-
CSASVDATNEKLFF
TGCAGTGCTAGCGTAGACGCAACTAATGAAAAACTGTTTTTT
>TRBV11-1|TRBJ2-1|TRBD2|-
CASRERGSSYNEQFF
TGTGCCAGCAGAGAGCGGGGGAGCTCCTACAATGAGCAGTTCTTC